This T cell receptor (beta chain) was documented in a study of T cell clones after liver transplantation. Points on this clone: What it binds is unknown.

Points from the study as a whole: Circulating graft-donor-reactive CD4 TCRbeta sequences fell significantly post-transplant in 5 of 8 subjects.

The table came from immunoSEQ multiplex PCR; TCRdb's copy has only in-frame clones and leaves some out. The data show roughly 80,000 clones, roughly 80% seen once. This CDR3 has 13 amino acids. Trimming shortened V by 6 bases and J by 5 bases, and 14 bases separated the two germline ends. Germline values: CDR1 MNHEY, CDR2 SVGAGI. The sequence was obtained from a human patient who received a liver transplant. Some T cells may trace back to the graft donor. The chain couples TRBV6-5 to TRBJ2-7; no definite D call. The starting material was CD4+ T cells from blood, obtained at the 22-month timepoint. CDR3 DNA: TGTGCCAGCAGAAACCTCGGCGCCAACGAGCAGTACTTC. The encoded protein is CASRNLGANEQYF.